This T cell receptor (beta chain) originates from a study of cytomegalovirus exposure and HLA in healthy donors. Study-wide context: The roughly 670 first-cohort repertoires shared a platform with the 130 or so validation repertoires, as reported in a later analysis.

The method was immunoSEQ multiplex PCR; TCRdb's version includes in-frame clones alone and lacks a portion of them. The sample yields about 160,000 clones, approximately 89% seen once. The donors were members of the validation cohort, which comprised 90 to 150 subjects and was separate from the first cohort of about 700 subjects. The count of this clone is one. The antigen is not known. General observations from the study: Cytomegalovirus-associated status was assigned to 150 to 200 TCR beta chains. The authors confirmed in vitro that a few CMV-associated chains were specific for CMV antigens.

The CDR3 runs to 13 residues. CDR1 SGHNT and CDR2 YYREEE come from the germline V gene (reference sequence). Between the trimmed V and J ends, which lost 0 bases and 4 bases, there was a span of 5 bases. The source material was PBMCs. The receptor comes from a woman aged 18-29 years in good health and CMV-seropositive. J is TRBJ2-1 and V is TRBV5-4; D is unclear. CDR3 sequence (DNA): TGTGCCAGCAGCTTGGTAGCTTACAATGAGCAGTTCTTC. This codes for CASSLVAYNEQFF.